A single sample gave rise to the 3 T cell receptor beta chains below, sequenced in a study of shared clonotypes between healthy human individuals. The data were produced by immunoSEQ multiplex PCR, yet TCRdb's version contains in-frame clones alone and is incomplete. The data hold just over 2,000,000 clones, with roughly 94% observed a single time. Naive CD8 cells, CD45RO-negative and positively selected for CCR7, excluded terminally differentiated effector memory CD45RA+ cells. Sequencing used naive CD8+ T cells sorted from blood. Receptors were obtained from a man aged 18 to 35 in good health.

The count of this clone is one. Other DNA sequences within the sample encode an identical CDR3. The chain combines TRBV19 with TRBJ2-7; D is perhaps TRBD2 (6 bases). CDR3 length: 15 amino acids. Trimming stripped 2 bases from V and 0 bases from J, with 11 bases between. From germline, CDR1 is LNHDA and CDR2 SQIVND (reference sequence). The CDR3 is CASSIYGGSSYEQYF. CDR3 bases: TGTGCCAGTAGTATATACGGGGGTTCCTCCTACGAGCAGTACTTC. Variable domain in full (rest from reference TRBV19 and TRBJ2-7): DGGITQSPKYLFRKEGQNVTLSCEQNLNHDAMYWYRQDPGQGLRLIYYSQIVNDFQKGDIAEGYSVSREKKESFPLTVTSAQKNPTAFYLCASSIYGGSSYEQYFGPGTRLTVT.

This sequence joins TRBV20-1 and TRBJ1-1, with D hard to call. Germline V gene lookup returns CDR1 DFQATT and CDR2 SNEGSKA (reference sequence). The V and J ends lost 3 bases and 7 bases respectively, with 9 bases between them. The CDR3 covers 11 residues. The CDR3 sequence is CSARSSGEAFF. CDR3 coding DNA: TGCAGTGCTAGGAGTTCTGGTGAAGCTTTCTTT.

A single count supports this clone. V gene TRBV9 combines with J gene TRBJ2-7; TRBD2 matches at 13 bases. Per the germline V gene, CDR1 is SGDLS and CDR2 is YYNGEE. J lost 1 base, V lost 4 bases, and 8 bases had no gene match. The CDR3 contains 17 residues. In DNA, the CDR3 is TGTGCCAGCAGCCCGGGACTAGCGGGGTTAACATCCTACGAGCAGTACTTC. It codes for CASSPGLAGLTSYEQYF.